This T cell receptor beta chain derives from a study of shared clonotypes between healthy human individuals. Deletions cut 5 bases from V and 1 base from J, with 9 bases between. This CDR3 has 14 amino acids. Germline CDR1 reads MGHRA; CDR2 reads YSYEKL. Libraries were prepared by immunoSEQ multiplex PCR; TCRdb keeps only in-frame clonotypes and omits some of them. This sample carries more than 550,000 clones, 72% of them seen once, and the ten largest clones take less than 2%. This clone was detected only once. The receptor's source is a woman aged 25 to 39 in good health. This chain uses TRBV4-1 with TRBJ1-3; tentatively, D is TRBD1 (6 bases). What was sequenced was memory CD4+ T cells sorted from blood. Stated subset: CD45RA-negative fraction. In nucleotides, the CDR3 is TGCGCCAGCAGCAATCAGGGGTCTGGAAACACCATATATTTT. This encodes CASSNQGSGNTIYF.